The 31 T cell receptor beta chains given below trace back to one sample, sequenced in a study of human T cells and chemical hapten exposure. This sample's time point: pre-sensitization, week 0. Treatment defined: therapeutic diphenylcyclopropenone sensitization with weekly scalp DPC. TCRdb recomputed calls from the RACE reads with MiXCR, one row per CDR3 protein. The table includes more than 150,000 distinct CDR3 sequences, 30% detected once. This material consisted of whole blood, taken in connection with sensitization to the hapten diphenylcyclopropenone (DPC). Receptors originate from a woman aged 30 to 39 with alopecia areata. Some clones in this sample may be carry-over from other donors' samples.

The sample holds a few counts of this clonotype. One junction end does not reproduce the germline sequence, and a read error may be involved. CDR3 in amino acids: CAGSLAPMPKNIQYF. The CDR3 bases are TGTGCCGGCAGCTTAGCCCCTATGCCCAAAAACATTCAGTACTTC. This sequence joins TRBV7-2 and TRBJ2-4; D unresolved. The germline V gene encodes CDR1 SGHTA and CDR2 FQGNSA. The CDR3 runs 15 residues.

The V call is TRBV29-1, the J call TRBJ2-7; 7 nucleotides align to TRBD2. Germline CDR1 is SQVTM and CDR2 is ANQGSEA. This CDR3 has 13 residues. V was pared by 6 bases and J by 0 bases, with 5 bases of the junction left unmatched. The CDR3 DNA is TGCAGCGTGGGCAGCGGGACCTCCTACGAGCAGTACTTC. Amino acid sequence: CSVGSGTSYEQYF.

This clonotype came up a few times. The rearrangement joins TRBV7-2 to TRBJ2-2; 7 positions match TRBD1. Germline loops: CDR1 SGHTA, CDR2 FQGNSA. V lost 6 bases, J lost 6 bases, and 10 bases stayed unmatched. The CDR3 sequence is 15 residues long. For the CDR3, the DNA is TGTGCCAGCAGACCACCAACTACAGGGGCCGGGGAGCTGTTTTTT. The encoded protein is CASRPPTTGAGELFF.

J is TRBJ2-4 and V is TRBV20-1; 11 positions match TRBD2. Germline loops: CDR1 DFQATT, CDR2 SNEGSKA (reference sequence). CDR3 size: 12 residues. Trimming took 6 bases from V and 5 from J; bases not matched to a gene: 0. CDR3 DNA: TGCAGTGCGGGACTAGCGGAAAACATTCAGTACTTC. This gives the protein CSAGLAENIQYF.

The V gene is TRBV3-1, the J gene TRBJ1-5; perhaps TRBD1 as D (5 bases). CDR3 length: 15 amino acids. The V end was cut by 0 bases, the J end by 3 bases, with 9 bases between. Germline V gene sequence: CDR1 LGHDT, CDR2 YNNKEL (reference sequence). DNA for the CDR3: TGTGCCAGCAGCCAAGATTTGACAGACAATCAGCCCCAGCATTTT. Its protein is CASSQDLTDNQPQHF.

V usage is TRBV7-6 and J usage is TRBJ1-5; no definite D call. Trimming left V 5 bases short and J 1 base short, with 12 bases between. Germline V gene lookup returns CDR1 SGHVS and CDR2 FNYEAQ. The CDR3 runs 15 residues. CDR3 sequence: CASSQNSGSNQPQHF. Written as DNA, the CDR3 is TGTGCCAGCAGCCAGAATTCGGGGAGCAATCAGCCCCAGCATTTT. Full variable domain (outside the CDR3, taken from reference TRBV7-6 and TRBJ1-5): GAGVSQSPRYKVTKRGQDVALRCDPISGHVSLYWYRQALGQGPEFLTYFNYEAQQDKSGLPNDRFSAERPEGSISTLTIQRTEQRDSAMYRCASSQNSGSNQPQHFGDGTRLSIL.

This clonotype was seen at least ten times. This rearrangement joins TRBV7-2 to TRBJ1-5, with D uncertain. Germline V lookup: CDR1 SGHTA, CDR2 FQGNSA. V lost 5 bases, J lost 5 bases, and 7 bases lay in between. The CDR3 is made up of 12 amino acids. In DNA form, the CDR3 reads TGTGCCAGCAGCCAGGATGATCAGCCCCAGCATTTT. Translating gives CASSQDDQPQHF.

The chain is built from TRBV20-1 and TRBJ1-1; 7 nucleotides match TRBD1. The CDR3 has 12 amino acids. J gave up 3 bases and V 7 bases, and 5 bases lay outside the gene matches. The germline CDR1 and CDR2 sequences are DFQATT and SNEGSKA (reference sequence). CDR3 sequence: CSGARGHTEAFF. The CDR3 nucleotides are TGCAGTGGCGCGAGGGGGCACACTGAAGCTTTCTTT.

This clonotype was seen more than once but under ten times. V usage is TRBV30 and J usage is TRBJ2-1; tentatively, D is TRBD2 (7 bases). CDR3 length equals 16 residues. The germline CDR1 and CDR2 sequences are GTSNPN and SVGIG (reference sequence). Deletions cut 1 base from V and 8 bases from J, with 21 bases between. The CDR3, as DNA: TGTGCCTGGAGTGACCCCCTAGGGAGGGGGGTAGATGAGCAGTTCTTC. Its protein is CAWSDPLGRGVDEQFF. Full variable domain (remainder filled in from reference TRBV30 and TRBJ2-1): SQTIHQWPATLVQPVGSPLSLECTVEGTSNPNLYWYRQAAGRGLQLLFYSVGIGQISSEVPQNLSASRPQDRQFILSSKKLLLSDSGFYLCAWSDPLGRGVDEQFFGPGTRLTVL.

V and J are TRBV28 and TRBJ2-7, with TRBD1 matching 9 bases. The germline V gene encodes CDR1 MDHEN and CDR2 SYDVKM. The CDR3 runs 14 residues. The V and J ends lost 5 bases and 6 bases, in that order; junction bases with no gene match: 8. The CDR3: CASSPGQGLGEQYF. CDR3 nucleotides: TGTGCCAGCAGTCCGGGACAGGGACTTGGCGAGCAGTACTTC.

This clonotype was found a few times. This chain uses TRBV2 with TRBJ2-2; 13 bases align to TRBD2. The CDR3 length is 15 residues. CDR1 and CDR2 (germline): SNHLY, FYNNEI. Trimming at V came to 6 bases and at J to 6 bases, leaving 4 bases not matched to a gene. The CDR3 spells CASRGLAGEAGELFF. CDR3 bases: TGTGCCAGCAGAGGACTAGCGGGAGAAGCCGGGGAGCTGTTTTTT.

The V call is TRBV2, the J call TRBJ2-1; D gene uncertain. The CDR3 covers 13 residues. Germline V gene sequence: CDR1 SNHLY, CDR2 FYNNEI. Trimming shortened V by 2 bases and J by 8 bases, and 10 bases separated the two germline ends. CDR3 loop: CASSEFGPDEQFF. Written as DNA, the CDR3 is TGTGCCAGCAGTGAATTTGGTCCCGATGAGCAGTTCTTC.

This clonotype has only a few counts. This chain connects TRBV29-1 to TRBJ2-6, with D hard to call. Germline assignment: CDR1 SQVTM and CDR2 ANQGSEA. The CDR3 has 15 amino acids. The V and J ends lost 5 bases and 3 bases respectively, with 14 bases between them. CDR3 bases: TGCAGCGTTCCCCGGATAGAGAATGGGGCCAACGTCCTGACTTTC. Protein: CSVPRIENGANVLTF.

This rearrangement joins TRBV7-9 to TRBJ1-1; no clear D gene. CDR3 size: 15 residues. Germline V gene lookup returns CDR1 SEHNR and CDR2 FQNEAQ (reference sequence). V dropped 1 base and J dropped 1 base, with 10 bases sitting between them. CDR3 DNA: TGTGCCAGCAGCTTAGGTTGGAAATGGAACACTGAAGCTTTCTTT. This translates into CASSLGWKWNTEAFF.

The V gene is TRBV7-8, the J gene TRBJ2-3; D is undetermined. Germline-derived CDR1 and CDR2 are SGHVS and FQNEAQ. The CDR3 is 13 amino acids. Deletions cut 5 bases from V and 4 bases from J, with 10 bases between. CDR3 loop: CASSLPNADTQYF. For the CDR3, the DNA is TGTGCCAGCAGCCTGCCTAACGCAGATACGCAGTATTTT.

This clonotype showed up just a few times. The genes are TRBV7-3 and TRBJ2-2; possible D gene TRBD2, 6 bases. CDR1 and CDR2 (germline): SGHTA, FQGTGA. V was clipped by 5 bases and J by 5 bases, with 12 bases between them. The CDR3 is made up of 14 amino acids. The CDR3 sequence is CASSHSGGTGELFF. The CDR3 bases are TGTGCCAGCAGCCATTCCGGAGGGACCGGGGAGCTGTTTTTT. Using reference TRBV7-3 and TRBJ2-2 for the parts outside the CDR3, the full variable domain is GAGVSQTPSNKVTEKGKYVELRCDPISGHTALYWYRQSLGQGPEFLIYFQGTGAADDSGLPNDRFFAVRPEGSVSTLKIQRTERGDSAVYLCASSHSGGTGELFFGEGSRLTVL.

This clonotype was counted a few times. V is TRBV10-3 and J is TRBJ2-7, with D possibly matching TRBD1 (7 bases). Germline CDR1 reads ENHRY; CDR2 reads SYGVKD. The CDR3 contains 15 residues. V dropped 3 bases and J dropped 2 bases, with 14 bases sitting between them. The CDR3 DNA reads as TGTGCCATCAGTGATGCGGGGACAGTCGCCTACGAGCAGTACTTC. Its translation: CAISDAGTVAYEQYF.

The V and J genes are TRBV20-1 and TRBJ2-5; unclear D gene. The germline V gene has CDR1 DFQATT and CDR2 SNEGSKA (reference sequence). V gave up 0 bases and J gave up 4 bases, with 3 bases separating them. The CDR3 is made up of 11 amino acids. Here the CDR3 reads CSARDRETQYF. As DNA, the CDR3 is TGCAGTGCTAGAGATCGAGAGACCCAGTACTTC.

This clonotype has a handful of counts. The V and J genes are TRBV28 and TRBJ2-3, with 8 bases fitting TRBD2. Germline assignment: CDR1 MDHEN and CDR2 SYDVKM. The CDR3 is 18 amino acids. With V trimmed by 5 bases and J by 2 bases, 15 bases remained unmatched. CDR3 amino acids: CASSPFRGTRGYTDTQYF. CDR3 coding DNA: TGTGCCAGCAGTCCCTTTCGTGGGACTAGAGGATACACAGATACGCAGTATTTT. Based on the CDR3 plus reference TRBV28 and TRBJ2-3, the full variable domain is DVKVTQSSRYLVKRTGEKVFLECVQDMDHENMFWYRQDPGLGLRLIYFSYDVKMKEKGDIPEGYSVSREKKERFSLILESASTNQTSMYLCASSPFRGTRGYTDTQYFGPGTRLTVL.

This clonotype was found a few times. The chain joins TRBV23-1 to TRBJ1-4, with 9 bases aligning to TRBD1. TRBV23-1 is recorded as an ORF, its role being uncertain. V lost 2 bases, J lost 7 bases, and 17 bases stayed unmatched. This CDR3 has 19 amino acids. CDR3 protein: CASSQPRDREDDRCEKLFF. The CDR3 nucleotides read TGCGCCAGCAGTCAACCCCGGGACAGGGAAGACGATAGGTGTGAAAAACTGTTTTTT.

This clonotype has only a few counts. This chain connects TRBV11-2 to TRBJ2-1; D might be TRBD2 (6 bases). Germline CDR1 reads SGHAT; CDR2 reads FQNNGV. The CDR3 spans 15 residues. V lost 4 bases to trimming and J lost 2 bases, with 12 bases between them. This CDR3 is CASSSGTLTYNEQFF. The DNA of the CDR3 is TGTGCCAGCAGCTCCGGGACTTTGACCTACAATGAGCAGTTCTTC. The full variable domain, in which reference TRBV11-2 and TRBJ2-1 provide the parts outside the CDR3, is EAGVAQSPRYKIIEKRQSVAFWCNPISGHATLYWYQQILGQGPKLLIQFQNNGVVDDSQLPKDRFSAERLKGVDSTLKIQPAKLEDSAVYLCASSSGTLTYNEQFFGPGTRLTVL.

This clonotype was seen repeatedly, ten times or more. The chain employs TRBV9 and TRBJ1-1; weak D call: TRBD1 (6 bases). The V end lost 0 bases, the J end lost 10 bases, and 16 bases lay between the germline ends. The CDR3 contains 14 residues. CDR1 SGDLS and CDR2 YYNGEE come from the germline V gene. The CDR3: CASSVGSGAPRAFF. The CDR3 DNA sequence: TGTGCCAGCAGCGTAGGTTCAGGGGCCCCGAGAGCTTTCTTT.

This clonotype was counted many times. CDR3 region: CASSYEANTEAFF. The CDR3, as DNA: TGTGCCAGCAGTTACGAGGCGAACACTGAAGCTTTCTTT. V and J are TRBV6-2 or TRBV6-3 and TRBJ1-1; D gene uncertain. The CDR3 is made up of 13 amino acids. Trimming stripped 2 bases from V and 1 base from J, with 5 bases between. Germline-derived CDR1 and CDR2 are MNHEY and SVGEGT.

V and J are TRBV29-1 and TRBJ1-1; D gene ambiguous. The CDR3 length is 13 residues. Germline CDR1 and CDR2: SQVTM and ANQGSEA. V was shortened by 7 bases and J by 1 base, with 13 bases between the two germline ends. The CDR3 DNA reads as TGCAGCGGAACTTTTCGGCGGAACACTGAAGCTTTCTTT. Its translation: CSGTFRRNTEAFF.

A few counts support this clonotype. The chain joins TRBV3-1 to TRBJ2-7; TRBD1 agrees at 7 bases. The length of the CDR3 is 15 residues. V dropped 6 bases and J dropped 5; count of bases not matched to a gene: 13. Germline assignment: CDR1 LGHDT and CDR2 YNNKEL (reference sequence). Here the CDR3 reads CASSVGQAIPDEQYF. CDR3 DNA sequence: TGTGCCAGCAGTGTAGGACAGGCCATCCCGGACGAGCAGTACTTC.

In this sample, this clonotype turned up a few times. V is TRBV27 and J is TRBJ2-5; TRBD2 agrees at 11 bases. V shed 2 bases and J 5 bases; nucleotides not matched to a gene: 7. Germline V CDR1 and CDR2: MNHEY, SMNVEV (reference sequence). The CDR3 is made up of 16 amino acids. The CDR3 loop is CASSLLSGGASETQYF. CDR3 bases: TGTGCCAGCAGTTTACTTAGCGGGGGGGCCTCGGAGACCCAGTACTTC.

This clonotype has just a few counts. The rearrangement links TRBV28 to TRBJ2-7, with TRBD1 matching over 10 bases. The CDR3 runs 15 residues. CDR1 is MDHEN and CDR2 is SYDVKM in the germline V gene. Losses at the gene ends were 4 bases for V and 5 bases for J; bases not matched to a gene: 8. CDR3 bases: TGTGCCAGCAGTTCAGCCGGGACAGGGGCCAACGAGCAGTACTTC. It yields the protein CASSSAGTGANEQYF.

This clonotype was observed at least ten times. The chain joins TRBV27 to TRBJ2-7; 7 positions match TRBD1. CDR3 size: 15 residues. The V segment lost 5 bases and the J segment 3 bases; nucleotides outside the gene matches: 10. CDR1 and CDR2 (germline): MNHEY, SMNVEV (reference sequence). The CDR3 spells CASSPRQGWDYEQYF. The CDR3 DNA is TGTGCCAGCAGTCCGAGACAGGGCTGGGACTACGAGCAGTACTTC.

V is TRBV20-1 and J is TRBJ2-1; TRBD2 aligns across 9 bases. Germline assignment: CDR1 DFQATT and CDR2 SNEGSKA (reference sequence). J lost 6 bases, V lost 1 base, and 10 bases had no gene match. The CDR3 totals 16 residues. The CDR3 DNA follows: TGCAGTGCTAGAGCAGGTCTAGCGGGAAGGGGCAATGAGCAGTTCTTC. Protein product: CSARAGLAGRGNEQFF.

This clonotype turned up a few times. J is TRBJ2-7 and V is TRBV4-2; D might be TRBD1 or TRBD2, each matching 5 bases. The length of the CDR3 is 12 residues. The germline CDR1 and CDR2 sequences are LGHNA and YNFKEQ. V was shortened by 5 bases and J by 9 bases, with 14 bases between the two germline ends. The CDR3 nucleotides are TGTGCCAGCAGCAAGTCGGGGACGGGGCAGTACTTC. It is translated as CASSKSGTGQYF.

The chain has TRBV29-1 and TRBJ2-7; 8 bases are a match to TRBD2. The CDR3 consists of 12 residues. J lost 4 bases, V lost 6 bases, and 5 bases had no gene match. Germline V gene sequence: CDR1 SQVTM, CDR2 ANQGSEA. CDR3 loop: CSVGGGGYEQYF. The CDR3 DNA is TGCAGCGTCGGTGGCGGGGGGTACGAGCAGTACTTC.